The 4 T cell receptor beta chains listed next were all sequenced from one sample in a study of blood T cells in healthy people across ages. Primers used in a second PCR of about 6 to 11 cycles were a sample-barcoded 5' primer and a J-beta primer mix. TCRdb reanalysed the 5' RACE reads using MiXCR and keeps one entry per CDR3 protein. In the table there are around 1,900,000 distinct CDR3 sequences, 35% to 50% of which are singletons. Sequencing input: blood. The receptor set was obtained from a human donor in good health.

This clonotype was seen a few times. The CDR3 region has the DNA TGCAGTGCCGTAGACAGGGCGAACACTGAAGCTTTCTTT. This encodes CSAVDRANTEAFF. The chain joins TRBV20-1 to TRBJ1-1; TRBD1 matches at 7 bases. Unmatched junction bases numbered 5, after V lost 6 bases and J lost 1 base. Germline loops: CDR1 DFQATT, CDR2 SNEGSKA (reference sequence). The CDR3 spans 13 residues.

As DNA, the CDR3 is TGTGCCAGCAAGTTGGGGGGAGTAAGGGGCTACACCTTC. Translation: CASKLGGVRGYTF. This sequence joins TRBV2 and TRBJ1-2; maybe TRBD1 (5 bases). Germline V gene lookup returns CDR1 SNHLY and CDR2 FYNNEI. This CDR3 has 13 amino acids. Between the trimmed V and J ends, which lost 7 bases and 8 bases, there was a span of 17 bases.

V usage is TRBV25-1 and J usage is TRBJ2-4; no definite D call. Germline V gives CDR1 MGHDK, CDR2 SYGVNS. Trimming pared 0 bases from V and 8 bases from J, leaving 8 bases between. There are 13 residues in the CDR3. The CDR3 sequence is CASSEYFPDIQYF. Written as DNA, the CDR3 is TGTGCCAGCAGTGAATATTTCCCGGACATTCAGTACTTC.

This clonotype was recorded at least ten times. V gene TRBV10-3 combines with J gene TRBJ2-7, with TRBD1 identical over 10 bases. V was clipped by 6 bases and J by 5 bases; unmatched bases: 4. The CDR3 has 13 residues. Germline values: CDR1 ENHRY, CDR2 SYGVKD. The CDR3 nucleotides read TGTGCCATCAGGGGACAGGGGCACGACGAGCAGTACTTC. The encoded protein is CAIRGQGHDEQYF.